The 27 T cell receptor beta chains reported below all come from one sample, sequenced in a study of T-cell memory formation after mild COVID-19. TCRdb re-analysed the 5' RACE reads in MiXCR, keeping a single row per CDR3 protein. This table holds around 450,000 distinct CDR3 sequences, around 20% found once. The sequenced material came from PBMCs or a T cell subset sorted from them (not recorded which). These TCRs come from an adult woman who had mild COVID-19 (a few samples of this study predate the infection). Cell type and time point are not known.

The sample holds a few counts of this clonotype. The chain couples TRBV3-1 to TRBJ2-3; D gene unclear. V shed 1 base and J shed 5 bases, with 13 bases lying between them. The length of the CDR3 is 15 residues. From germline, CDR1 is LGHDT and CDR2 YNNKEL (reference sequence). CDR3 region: CASSQGRAWGDTQYF. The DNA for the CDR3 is TGTGCCAGCAGCCAAGGCCGGGCCTGGGGAGATACGCAGTATTTT.

This CDR3 is CSAARTAGQGLNYGYTF. In nucleotides, the CDR3 is TGCAGTGCAGCACGCACAGCGGGACAGGGGTTAAACTATGGCTACACCTTC. This chain uses TRBV20-1 with TRBJ1-2; 10 positions match TRBD1. There are 17 residues in the CDR3. Trimming at V came to 6 bases and at J to 2 bases, leaving 15 bases not matched to a gene. Germline V lookup: CDR1 DFQATT, CDR2 SNEGSKA (reference sequence).

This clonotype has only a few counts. CDR3 amino acids: CSANPSGGAYNEQFF. In DNA form, the CDR3 reads TGCAGTGCTAATCCAAGCGGGGGGGCATACAATGAGCAGTTCTTC. This chain joins TRBV20-1 and TRBJ2-1, with 10 bases that match TRBD2. Germline CDR1 and CDR2: DFQATT and SNEGSKA (reference sequence). The CDR3 extends over 15 amino acids. V lost 4 bases and J lost 4; bases outside the gene matches: 7.

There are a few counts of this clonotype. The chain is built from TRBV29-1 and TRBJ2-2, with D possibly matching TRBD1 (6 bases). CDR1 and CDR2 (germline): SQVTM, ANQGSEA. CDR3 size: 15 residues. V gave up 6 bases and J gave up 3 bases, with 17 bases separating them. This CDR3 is CSVKSLGGDTGELFF. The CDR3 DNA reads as TGCAGCGTAAAATCCTTAGGGGGAGACACCGGGGAGCTGTTTTTT.

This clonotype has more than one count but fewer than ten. CDR3 region: CASSRGLAGRYETQYF. The CDR3 bases are TGTGCCAGCAGTCGCGGACTAGCGGGCCGATATGAGACCCAGTACTTC. The rearrangement links TRBV7-2 to TRBJ2-5, with 11 positions matching TRBD2. CDR1 is SGHTA and CDR2 is FQGNSA in the germline V gene. The CDR3 length is 16 residues. J gave up 5 bases and V 6 bases, and 11 bases lay outside the gene matches. Complete variable domain (other parts from reference TRBV7-2 and TRBJ2-5): GAGVSQSPSNKVTEKGKDVELRCDPISGHTALYWYRQSLGQGLEFLIYFQGNSAPDKSGLPSDRFSAERTGGSVSTLTIQRTQQEDSAVYLCASSRGLAGRYETQYFGPGTRLLVL.

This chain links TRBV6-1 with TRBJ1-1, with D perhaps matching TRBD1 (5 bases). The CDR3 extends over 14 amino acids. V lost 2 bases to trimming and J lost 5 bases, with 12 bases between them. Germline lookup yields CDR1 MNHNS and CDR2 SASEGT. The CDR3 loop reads CASSELQGHTEAFF. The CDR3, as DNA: TGTGCCAGCAGTGAACTTCAGGGTCATACTGAAGCTTTCTTT.

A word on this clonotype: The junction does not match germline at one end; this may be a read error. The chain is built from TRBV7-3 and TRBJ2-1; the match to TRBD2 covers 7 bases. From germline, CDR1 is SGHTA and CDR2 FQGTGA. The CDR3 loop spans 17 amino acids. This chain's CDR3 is CASSLTGSGATYNEKFF. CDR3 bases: TGTGCCAGCAGCTTAACAGGGAGCGGGGCAACCTACAATGAGAAGTTCTTC.

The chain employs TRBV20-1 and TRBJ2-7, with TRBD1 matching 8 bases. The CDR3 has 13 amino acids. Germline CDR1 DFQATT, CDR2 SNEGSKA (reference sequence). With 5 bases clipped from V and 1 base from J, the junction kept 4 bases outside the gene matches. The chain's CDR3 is CSADRGQSYEQYF. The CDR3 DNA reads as TGCAGTGCTGACAGGGGTCAGTCCTACGAGCAGTACTTC.

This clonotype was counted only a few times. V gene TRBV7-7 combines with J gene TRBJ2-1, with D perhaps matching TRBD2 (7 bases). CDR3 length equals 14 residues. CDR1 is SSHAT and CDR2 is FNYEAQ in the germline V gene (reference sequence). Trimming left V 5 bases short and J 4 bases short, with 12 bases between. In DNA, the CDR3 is TGTGCCAGCAGCCGCGGGGGCAGATACAATGAGCAGTTCTTC. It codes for CASSRGGRYNEQFF.

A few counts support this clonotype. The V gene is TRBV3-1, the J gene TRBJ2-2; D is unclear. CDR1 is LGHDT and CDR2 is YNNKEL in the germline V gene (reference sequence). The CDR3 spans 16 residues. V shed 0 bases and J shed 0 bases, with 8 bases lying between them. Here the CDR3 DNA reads TGTGCCAGCAGCCAAGAGACGCTAACGAACACCGGGGAGCTGTTTTTT. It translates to CASSQETLTNTGELFF.

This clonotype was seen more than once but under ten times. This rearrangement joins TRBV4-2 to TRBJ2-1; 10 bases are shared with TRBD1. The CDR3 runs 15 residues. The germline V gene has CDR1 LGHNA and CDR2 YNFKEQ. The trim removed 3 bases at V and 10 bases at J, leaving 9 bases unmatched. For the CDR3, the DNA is TGTGCCAGCAGCCAGAACCGACAGGGGGCGAGAGAGCAGTTCTTC. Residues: CASSQNRQGAREQFF.

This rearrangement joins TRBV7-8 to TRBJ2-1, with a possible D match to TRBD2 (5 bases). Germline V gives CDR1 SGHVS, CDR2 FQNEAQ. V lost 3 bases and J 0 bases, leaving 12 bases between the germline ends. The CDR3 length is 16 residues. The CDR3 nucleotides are TGTGCCAGCAGCTTGAGGACTGCCGGCTCCTACAATGAGCAGTTCTTC. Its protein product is CASSLRTAGSYNEQFF.

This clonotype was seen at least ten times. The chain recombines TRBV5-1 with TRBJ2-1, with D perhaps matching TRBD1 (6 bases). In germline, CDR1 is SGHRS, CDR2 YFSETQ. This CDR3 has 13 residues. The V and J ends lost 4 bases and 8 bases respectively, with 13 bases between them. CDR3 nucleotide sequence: TGCGCCAGCAGCCCGGGACACCTCGATGAGCAGTTCTTC. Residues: CASSPGHLDEQFF.

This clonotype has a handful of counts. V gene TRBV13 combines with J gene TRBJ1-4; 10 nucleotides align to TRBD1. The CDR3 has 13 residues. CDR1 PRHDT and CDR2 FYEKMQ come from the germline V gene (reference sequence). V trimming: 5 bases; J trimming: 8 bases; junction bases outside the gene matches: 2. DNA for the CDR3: TGTGCCAGCAGCGGACAGGGGGGCGAAAAACTGTTTTTT. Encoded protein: CASSGQGGEKLFF.

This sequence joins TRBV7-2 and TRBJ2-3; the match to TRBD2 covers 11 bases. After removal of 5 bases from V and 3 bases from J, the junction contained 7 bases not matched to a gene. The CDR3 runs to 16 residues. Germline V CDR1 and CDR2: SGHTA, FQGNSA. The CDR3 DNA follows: TGTGCCAGCAGCCAATTAGCGGGAGGGCCGACAGATACGCAGTATTTT. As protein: CASSQLAGGPTDTQYF.

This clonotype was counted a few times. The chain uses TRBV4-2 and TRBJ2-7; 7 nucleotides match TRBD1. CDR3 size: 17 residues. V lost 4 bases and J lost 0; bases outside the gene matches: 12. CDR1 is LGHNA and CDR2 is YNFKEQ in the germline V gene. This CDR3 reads CASSPWTGALLSYEQYF. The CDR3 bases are TGTGCCAGCAGCCCCTGGACAGGAGCCCTCCTCTCCTACGAGCAGTACTTC.

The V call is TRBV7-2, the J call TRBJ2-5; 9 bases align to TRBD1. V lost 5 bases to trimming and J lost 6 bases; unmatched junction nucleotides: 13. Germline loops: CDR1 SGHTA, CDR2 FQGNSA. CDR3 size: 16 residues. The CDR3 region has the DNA TGTGCCAGCAGCCAAACAGGGGGCGGAGGGAGCAAGACCCAGTACTTC. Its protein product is CASSQTGGGGSKTQYF.

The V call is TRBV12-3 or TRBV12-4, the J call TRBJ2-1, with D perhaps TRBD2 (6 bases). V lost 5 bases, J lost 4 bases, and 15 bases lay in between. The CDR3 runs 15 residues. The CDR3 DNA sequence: TGTGCCAGCAGTCCACCCCGGGACTTGTACAATGAGCAGTTCTTC. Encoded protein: CASSPPRDLYNEQFF.

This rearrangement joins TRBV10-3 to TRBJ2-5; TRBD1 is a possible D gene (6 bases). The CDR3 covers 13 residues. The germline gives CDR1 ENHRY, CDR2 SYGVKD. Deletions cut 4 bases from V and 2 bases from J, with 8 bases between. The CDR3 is CAISVGQQETQYF. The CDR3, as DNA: TGTGCCATCAGTGTTGGACAGCAAGAGACCCAGTACTTC.

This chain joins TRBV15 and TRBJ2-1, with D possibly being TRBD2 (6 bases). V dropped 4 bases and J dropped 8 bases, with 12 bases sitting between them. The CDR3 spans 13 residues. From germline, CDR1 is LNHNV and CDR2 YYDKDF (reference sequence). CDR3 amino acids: CATSIDWGDEQFF. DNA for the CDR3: TGTGCCACCAGCATAGACTGGGGGGATGAGCAGTTCTTC.

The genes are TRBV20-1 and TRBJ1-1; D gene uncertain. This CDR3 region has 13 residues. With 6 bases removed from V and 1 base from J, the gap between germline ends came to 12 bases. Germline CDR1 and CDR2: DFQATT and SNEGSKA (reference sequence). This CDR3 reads CSARSAENTEAFF. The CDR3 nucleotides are TGCAGTGCACGAAGCGCAGAGAACACTGAAGCTTTCTTT.

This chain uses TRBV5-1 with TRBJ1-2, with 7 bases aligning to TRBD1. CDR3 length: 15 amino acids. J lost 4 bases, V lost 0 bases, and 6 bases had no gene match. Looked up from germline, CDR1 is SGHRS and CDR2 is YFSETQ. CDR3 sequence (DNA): TGCGCCAGCAGCTTGGCGCAGGGACAGCTCTATGGCTACACCTTC. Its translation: CASSLAQGQLYGYTF.

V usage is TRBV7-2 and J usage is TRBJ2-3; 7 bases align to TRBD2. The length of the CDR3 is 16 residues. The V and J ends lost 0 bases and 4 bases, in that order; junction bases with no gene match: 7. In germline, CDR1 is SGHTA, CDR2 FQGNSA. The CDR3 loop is CASSLAPSGGADTQYF. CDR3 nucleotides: TGTGCCAGCAGCTTAGCGCCTAGCGGAGGCGCAGATACGCAGTATTTT.

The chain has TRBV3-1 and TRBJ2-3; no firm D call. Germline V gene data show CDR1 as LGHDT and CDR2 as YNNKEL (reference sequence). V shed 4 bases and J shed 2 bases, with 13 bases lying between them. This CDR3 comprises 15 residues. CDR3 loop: CASSLDPLNTDTQYF. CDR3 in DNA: TGTGCCAGCAGCCTAGACCCTCTCAACACAGATACGCAGTATTTT.

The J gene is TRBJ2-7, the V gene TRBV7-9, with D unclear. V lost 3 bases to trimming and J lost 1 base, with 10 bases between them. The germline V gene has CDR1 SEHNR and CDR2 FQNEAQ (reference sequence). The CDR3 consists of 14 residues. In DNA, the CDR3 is TGTGCCAGCAGCTTCGACCGAGAATCCTACGAGCAGTACTTC. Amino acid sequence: CASSFDRESYEQYF.

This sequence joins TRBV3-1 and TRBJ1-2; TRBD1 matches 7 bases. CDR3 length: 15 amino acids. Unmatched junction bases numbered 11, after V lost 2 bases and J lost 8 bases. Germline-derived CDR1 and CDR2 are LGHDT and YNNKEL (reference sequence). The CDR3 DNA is TGTGCCAGCAGCCAACGATACTCGACAGGGCAAGGCTACACCTTC. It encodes CASSQRYSTGQGYTF.

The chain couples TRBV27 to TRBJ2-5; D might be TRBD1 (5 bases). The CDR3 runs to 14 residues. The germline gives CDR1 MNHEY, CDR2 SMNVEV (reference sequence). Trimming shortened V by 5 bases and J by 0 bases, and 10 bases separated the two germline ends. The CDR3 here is CASSPRTHQETQYF. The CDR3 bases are TGTGCCAGCAGTCCCCGGACACACCAAGAGACCCAGTACTTC.